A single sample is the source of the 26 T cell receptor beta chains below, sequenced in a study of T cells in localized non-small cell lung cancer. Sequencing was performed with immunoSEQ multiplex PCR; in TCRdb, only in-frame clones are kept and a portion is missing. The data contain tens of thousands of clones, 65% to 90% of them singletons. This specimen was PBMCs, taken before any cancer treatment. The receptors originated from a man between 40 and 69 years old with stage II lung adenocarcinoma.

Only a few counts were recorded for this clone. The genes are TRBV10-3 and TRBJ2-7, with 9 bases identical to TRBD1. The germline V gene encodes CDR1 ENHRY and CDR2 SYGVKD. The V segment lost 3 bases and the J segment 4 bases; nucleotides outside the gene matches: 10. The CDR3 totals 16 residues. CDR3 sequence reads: CAISDVGGQGVYEQYF. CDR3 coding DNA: TGTGCCATCAGTGATGTCGGGGGACAGGGAGTGTACGAGCAGTACTTC.

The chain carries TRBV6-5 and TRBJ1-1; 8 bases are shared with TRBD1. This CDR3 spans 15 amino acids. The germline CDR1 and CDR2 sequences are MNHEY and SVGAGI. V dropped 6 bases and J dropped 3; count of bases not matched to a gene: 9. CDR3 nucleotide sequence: TGTGCCAGCAGGGGACGTGGACAGGGTTACACTGAAGCTTTCTTT. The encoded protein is CASRGRGQGYTEAFF.

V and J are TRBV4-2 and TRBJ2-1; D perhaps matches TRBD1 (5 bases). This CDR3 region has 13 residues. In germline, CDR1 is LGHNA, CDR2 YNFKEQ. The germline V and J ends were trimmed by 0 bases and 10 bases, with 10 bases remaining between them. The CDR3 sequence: CASSQDRWGEQFF. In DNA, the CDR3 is TGTGCCAGCAGCCAAGATAGGTGGGGCGAGCAGTTCTTC.

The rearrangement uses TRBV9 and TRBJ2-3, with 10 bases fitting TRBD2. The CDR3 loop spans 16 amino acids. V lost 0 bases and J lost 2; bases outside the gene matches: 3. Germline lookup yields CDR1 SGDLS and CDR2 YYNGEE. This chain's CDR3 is CASSVAAGGPTDTQYF. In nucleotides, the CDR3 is TGTGCCAGCAGCGTAGCAGCGGGGGGGCCCACAGATACGCAGTATTTT.

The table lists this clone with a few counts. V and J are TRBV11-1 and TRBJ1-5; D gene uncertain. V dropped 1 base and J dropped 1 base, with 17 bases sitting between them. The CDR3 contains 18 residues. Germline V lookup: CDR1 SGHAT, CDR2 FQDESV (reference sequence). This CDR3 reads CASSLGSDRLLSNQPQHF. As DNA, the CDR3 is TGTGCCAGCAGCTTAGGGTCGGACCGACTTTTGAGCAATCAGCCCCAGCATTTT.

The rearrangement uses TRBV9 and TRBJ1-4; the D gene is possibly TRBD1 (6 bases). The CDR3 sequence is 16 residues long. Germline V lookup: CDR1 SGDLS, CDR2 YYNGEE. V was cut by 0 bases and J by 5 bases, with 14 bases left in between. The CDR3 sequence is CASSVDSDRKNEKLFF. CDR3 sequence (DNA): TGTGCCAGCAGCGTAGACTCGGACAGAAAAAATGAAAAACTGTTTTTT.

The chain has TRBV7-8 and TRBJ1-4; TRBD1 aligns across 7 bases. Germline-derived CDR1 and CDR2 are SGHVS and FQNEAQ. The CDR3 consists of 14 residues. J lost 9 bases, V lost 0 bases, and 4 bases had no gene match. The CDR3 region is CASSLAGQPKKLFF. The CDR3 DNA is TGTGCCAGCAGCTTAGCGGGACAGCCCAAAAAACTGTTTTTT.

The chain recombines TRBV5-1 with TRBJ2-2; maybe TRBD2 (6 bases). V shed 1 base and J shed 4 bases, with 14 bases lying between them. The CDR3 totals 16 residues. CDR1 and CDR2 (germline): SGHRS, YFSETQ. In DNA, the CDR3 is TGCGCCAGCAGCTTGCGGGCGGGGCTTGGCACCGGGGAGCTGTTTTTT. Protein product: CASSLRAGLGTGELFF.

For the CDR3, the DNA is TGTGCCAGCTCACCACAGGGAGTCGAATACTCTGGAAACACCATATATTTT. It translates to CASSPQGVEYSGNTIYF. This chain links TRBV18 with TRBJ1-3, with D unresolved. Trimming removed 1 base at V and 0 bases at J, with 13 bases between. This CDR3 region has 17 residues. Germline loops: CDR1 KGHSH, CDR2 LQKENI.

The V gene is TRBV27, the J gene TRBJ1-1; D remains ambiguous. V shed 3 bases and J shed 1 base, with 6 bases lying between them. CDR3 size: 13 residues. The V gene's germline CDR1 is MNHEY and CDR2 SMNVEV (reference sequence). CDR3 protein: CASSFTANTEAFF. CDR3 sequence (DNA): TGTGCCAGCAGTTTTACAGCGAACACTGAAGCTTTCTTT.

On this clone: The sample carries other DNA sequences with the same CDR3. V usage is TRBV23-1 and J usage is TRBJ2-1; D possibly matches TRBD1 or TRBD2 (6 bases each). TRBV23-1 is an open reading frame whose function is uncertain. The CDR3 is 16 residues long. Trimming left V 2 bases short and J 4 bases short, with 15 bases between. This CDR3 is CASSQRGGREYNEQFF. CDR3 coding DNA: TGCGCCAGCAGTCAAAGAGGGGGGCGGGAATACAATGAGCAGTTCTTC.

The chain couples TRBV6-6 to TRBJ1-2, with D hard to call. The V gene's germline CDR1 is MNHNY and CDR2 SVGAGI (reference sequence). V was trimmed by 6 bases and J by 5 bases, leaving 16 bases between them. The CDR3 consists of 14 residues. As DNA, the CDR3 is TGTGCCAGCAGCCAGGTTGGCGCGATGTATGGCTACACCTTC. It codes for CASSQVGAMYGYTF.

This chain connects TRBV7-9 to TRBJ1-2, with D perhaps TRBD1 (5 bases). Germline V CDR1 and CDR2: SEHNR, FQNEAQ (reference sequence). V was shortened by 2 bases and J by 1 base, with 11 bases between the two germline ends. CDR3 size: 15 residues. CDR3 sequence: CASSLRRDLNYGYTF. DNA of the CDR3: TGTGCCAGCAGCTTACGCAGGGACCTTAACTATGGCTACACCTTC.

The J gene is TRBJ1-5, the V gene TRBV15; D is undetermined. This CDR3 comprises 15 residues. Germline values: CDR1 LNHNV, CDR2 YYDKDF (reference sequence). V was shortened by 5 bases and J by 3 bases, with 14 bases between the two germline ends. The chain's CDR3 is CATSGRNTYNQPQHF. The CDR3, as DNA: TGTGCCACCAGCGGTAGAAATACTTACAATCAGCCCCAGCATTTT.

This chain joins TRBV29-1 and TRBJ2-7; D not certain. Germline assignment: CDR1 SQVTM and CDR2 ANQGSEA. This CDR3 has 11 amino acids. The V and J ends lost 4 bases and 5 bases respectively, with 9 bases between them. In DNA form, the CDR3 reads TGCAGCGTTGGTGTATCGGACGAGCAGTACTTC. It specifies CSVGVSDEQYF.

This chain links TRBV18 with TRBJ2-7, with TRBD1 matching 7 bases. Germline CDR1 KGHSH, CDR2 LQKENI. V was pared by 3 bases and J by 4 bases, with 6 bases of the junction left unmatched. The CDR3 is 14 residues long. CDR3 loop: CASSPTTGRYEQYF. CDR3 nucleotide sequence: TGTGCCAGCTCACCGACGACAGGGCGGTACGAGCAGTACTTC.

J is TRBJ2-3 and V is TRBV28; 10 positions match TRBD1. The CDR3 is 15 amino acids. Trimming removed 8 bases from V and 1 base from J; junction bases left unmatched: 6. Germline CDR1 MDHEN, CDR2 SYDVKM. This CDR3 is CASGQGGFGTDTQYF. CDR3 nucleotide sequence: TGTGCCAGCGGACAGGGGGGCTTTGGCACAGATACGCAGTATTTT.

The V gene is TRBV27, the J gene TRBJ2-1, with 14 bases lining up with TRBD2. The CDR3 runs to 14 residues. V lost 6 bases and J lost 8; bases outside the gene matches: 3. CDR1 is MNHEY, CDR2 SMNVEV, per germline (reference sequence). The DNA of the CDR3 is TGTGCCAGCAGCTTGGGACTAGCGGGAGATGAGCAGTTCTTC. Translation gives CASSLGLAGDEQFF.

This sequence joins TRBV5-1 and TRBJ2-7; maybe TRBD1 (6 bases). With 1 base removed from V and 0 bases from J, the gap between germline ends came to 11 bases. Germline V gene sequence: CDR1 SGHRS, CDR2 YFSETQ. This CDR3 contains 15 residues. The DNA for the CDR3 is TGCGCCAGCAGCTTGACCTTGACAGGCTCCTACGAGCAGTACTTC. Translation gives CASSLTLTGSYEQYF.

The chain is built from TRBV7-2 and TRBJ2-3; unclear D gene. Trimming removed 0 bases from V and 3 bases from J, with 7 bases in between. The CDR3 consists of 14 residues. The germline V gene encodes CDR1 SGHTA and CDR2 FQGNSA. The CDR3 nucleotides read TGTGCCAGCAGCTTAGCCTGGCGAACAGATACGCAGTATTTT. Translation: CASSLAWRTDTQYF.

The CDR3: CASSPQGRTYNEQFF. The CDR3 nucleotides read TGTGCCAGCAGCCCCCAGGGGAGAACCTACAATGAGCAGTTCTTC. The chain combines TRBV11-2 with TRBJ2-1; tentative D call: TRBD1 (6 bases). This CDR3 has 15 residues. Germline lookup yields CDR1 SGHAT and CDR2 FQNNGV. Between the trimmed V and J ends, which lost 5 bases and 2 bases, there was a span of 13 bases.

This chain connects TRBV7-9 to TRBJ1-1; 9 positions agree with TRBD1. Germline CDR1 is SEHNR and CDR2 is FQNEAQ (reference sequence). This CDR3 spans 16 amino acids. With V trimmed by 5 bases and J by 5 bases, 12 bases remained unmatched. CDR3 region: CASSPQIQGAGTEAFF. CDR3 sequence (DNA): TGTGCCAGCAGCCCCCAGATACAGGGGGCGGGTACTGAAGCTTTCTTT.

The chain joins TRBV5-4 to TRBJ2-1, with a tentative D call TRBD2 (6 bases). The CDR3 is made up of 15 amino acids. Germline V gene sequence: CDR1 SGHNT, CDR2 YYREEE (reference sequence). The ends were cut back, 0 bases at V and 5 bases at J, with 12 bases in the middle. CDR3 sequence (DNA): TGTGCCAGCAGCTTGGCGGGGCGGGGACACAATGAGCAGTTCTTC. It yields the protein CASSLAGRGHNEQFF.

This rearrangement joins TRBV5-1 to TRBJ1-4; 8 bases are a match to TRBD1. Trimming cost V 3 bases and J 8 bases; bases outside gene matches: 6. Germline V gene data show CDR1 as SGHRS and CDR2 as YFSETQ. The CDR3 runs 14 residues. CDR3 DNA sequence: TGCGCCAGCAGCTACGGACAGGGTCCGGAAAAACTGTTTTTT. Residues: CASSYGQGPEKLFF.

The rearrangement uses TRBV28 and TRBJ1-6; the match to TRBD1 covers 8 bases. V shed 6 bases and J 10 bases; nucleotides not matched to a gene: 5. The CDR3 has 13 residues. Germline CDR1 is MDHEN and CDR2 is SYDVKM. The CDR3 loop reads CASSAGGGSPLHF. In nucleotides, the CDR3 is TGTGCCAGCAGCGCAGGGGGCGGATCACCCCTCCACTTT.

For the CDR3, the DNA is TGTGCCAGCAGTTCCAATAGGTACGGGGTTATGGGCACTGAAGCTTTCTTT. It specifies CASSSNRYGVMGTEAFF. The rearrangement joins TRBV27 to TRBJ1-1; no clear D. The germline V gene has CDR1 MNHEY and CDR2 SMNVEV (reference sequence). Trimming left V 4 bases short and J 4 bases short, with 22 bases between. The CDR3 extends over 17 amino acids.